The 29 T cell receptor beta chains presented below share a single source sample, sequenced in a study of blood T cell dynamics during melanoma immunotherapy. Indicated time point: pre-treatment baseline. Clones were sequenced by immunoSEQ multiplex PCR, and TCRdb holds only the in-frame ones, with some missing. The sample contains around 10,000 clones, around four fifths of which appear only once. The material sequenced was blood, taken from a patient treated with checkpoint blockade. All receptors come from a human donor with melanoma.

The chain employs TRBV7-2 and TRBJ1-2; 7 bases are shared with TRBD1. V shed 1 base, J shed 8 bases, and the junction held 13 bases outside the gene matches. The CDR3 is 16 amino acids. The V gene's germline CDR1 is SGHTA and CDR2 FQGNSA. The chain's CDR3 is CASSLEVLLQGKGYTF. The DNA of the CDR3 is TGTGCCAGCAGCTTAGAAGTGTTGTTACAGGGGAAAGGCTACACCTTC.

The chain uses TRBV4-3 and TRBJ1-2, with D maybe TRBD1 (5 bases). There are 17 residues in the CDR3. V lost 1 base and J 4 bases, leaving 19 bases between the germline ends. The germline CDR1 and CDR2 sequences are LGHNA and YSLEER. CDR3 protein: CASSQGGSGPSTYGYTF. The CDR3 nucleotides are TGCGCCAGCAGCCAAGGGGGCTCGGGACCTTCTACCTATGGCTACACCTTC.

This clone was seen a handful of times. The chain employs TRBV6-5 and TRBJ2-1; perhaps D is TRBD1 or TRBD2 (5 bases each). Trimming stripped 0 bases from V and 9 bases from J, with 6 bases between. The CDR3 has 12 residues. The germline CDR1 and CDR2 sequences are MNHEY and SVGAGI. DNA of the CDR3: TGTGCCAGCAGTTACTCGGGGGTTGAGCAGTTCTTC. Translating it yields CASSYSGVEQFF.

The chain has TRBV6-6 and TRBJ1-1; D possibly corresponds to TRBD1 (5 bases). Germline CDR1 reads MNHNY; CDR2 reads SVGAGI (reference sequence). V gave up 2 bases and J gave up 4 bases, with 11 bases separating them. This CDR3 comprises 14 residues. CDR3 nucleotides: TGTGCCAGCAGTTACCCCAGGGATGGCACTGAAGCTTTCTTT. This encodes CASSYPRDGTEAFF.

This clone was seen just once. The chain uses TRBV28 and TRBJ1-2; TRBD1 is a possible D gene (5 bases). CDR1 is MDHEN, CDR2 SYDVKM, per germline. The CDR3 length is 15 residues. The V gene lost 6 bases and the J gene lost 6 bases, with 20 bases spanning the gap. The CDR3 reads CASSPPSGVIDGYTF. The CDR3 nucleotides read TGTGCCAGCAGCCCCCCTTCGGGGGTAATAGATGGCTACACCTTC.

The V and J genes are TRBV5-5 and TRBJ1-1; D possibly corresponds to TRBD1 (5 bases). The V gene's germline CDR1 is SGHKS and CDR2 YYEKEE (reference sequence). This CDR3 has 15 amino acids. Trimming shortened V by 1 base and J by 5 bases, and 15 bases separated the two germline ends. The CDR3: CASSLIAGVTTEAFF. The CDR3 DNA reads as TGTGCCAGCAGCTTGATCGCGGGGGTCACAACTGAAGCTTTCTTT.

This clone was observed a handful of times. The chain links TRBV30 to TRBJ1-1; D unresolved. Trimming removed 4 bases from V and 2 bases from J, with 11 bases in between. Per germline, CDR1 GTSNPN and CDR2 SVGIG (reference sequence). The CDR3 is 13 amino acids. CDR3 region: CAWKGQTNTEAFF. CDR3 bases: TGTGCCTGGAAAGGGCAGACAAACACTGAAGCTTTCTTT.

The chain links TRBV7-2 to TRBJ1-3; no reliable D call. V dropped 2 bases and J dropped 0 bases, with 8 bases sitting between them. Germline V gene data show CDR1 as SGHTA and CDR2 as FQGNSA. The CDR3 length is 15 residues. The CDR3 coding sequence is TGTGCCAGCAGCTTACCACAGAGCTCTGGAAACACCATATATTTT. It translates to CASSLPQSSGNTIYF.

Regarding this clone: This same CDR3 is encoded by further DNA sequences in the sample. This sequence joins TRBV20-1 and TRBJ2-5, with a weak D call TRBD1 (5 bases). The CDR3 spans 11 residues. V was trimmed by 1 base and J by 13 bases, leaving 13 bases between them. CDR1 is DFQATT, CDR2 SNEGSKA, per germline (reference sequence). The CDR3 here is CSARGAQGRYF. The CDR3 coding sequence is TGCAGTGCTAGAGGCGCCCAGGGTCGGTACTTC.

The chain uses TRBV18 and TRBJ1-2, with no clear D. Germline V CDR1 and CDR2: KGHSH, LQKENI. The germline V and J ends were trimmed by 6 bases and 8 bases, with 16 bases remaining between them. This CDR3 is built from 13 residues. CDR3 residues: CASSPLEGQGYTF. The CDR3 DNA reads as TGTGCCAGCTCCCCCCTTGAGGGCCAGGGCTACACCTTC. Based on the CDR3 plus reference TRBV18 and TRBJ1-2, the full variable domain is NAGVMQNPRHLVRRRGQEARLRCSPMKGHSHVYWYRQLPEEGLKFMVYLQKENIIDESGMPKERFSAEFPKEGPSILRIQQVVRGDSAAYFCASSPLEGQGYTFGSGTRLTVV.

This clone is a singleton in its sample. The genes are TRBV6-6 and TRBJ2-2; D might be TRBD1 or TRBD2, each matching 6 bases. This CDR3 has 14 amino acids. The germline gives CDR1 MNHNY, CDR2 SVGAGI (reference sequence). V shed 7 bases and J shed 3 bases, with 12 bases lying between them. The CDR3 DNA follows: TGTGCCAGCAAGGGGGGAGTAGACACCGGGGAGCTGTTTTTT. Encoded protein: CASKGGVDTGELFF.

V gene TRBV19 combines with J gene TRBJ2-5, with 10 bases fitting TRBD2. TRBJ2-7 explains the end of the DNA better; the J call may be wrong. Germline V gene sequence: CDR1 LNHDA, CDR2 SQIVND (reference sequence). This CDR3 spans 17 amino acids. Here the CDR3 reads CASSGGLAFMSSYEQYF. CDR3 in DNA: TGTGCCAGTAGTGGGGGACTAGCGTTTATGAGCTCCTACGAGCAGTACTTC.

J is TRBJ2-4 and V is TRBV30; TRBD2 matches 9 bases. CDR1 is GTSNPN and CDR2 is SVGIG in the germline V gene (reference sequence). V lost 0 bases to trimming and J lost 1 base; unmatched junction nucleotides: 7. This CDR3 is built from 17 residues. Written as DNA, the CDR3 is TGTGCCTGGAGTGTAAAGCTCAGCGGGGGGGCCAAAAACATTCAGTACTTC. Translating it yields CAWSVKLSGGAKNIQYF.

The chain is built from TRBV27 and TRBJ2-4; D possibly matches TRBD1 or TRBD2 (5 bases each). The CDR3 loop spans 15 amino acids. CDR1 and CDR2 from the germline V gene are MNHEY and SMNVEV (reference sequence). The ends were cut back, 5 bases at V and 1 base at J, with 12 bases in the middle. DNA for the CDR3: TGTGCCAGCAGTGACCACGGGGCGGCCAAAAACATTCAGTACTTC. Translating it yields CASSDHGAAKNIQYF.

A single count supports this clone. The chain couples TRBV19 to TRBJ1-4, with D hard to call. Trimming removed 0 bases from V and 4 bases from J, with 18 bases in between. CDR1 is LNHDA, CDR2 SQIVND, per germline (reference sequence). This CDR3 is built from 18 residues. Here the CDR3 DNA reads TGTGCCAGTAGTATAGACAACAATCCGGTAGGCTTTAATGAAAAACTGTTTTTT. Translation: CASSIDNNPVGFNEKLFF. The whole variable domain, filled in from reference TRBV19 and TRBJ1-4, reads DGGITQSPKYLFRKEGQNVTLSCEQNLNHDAMYWYRQDPGQGLRLIYYSQIVNDFQKGDIAEGYSVSREKKESFPLTVTSAQKNPTAFYLCASSIDNNPVGFNEKLFFGSGTQLSVL.

V is TRBV6-1 and J is TRBJ1-5; 7 positions match TRBD1. The J segment lost 6 bases and the V segment lost 5 bases, leaving 7 bases of the junction unmatched. The germline V gene encodes CDR1 MNHNS and CDR2 SASEGT. CDR3 length: 14 residues. The CDR3 DNA reads as TGTGCCAGCAGTCCAGGGGGGTCGGTTCAGCCCCAGCATTTT. This translates into CASSPGGSVQPQHF.

V is TRBV10-3 and J is TRBJ1-6; no firm D call. The V end lost 5 bases, the J end lost 6 bases, and 11 bases lay between the germline ends. Germline CDR1 is ENHRY and CDR2 is SYGVKD. The CDR3 sequence is 14 residues long. The CDR3 loop reads CAISQQRGNSPLHF. The DNA of the CDR3 is TGTGCCATCAGTCAGCAGAGAGGTAATTCACCCCTCCACTTT.

The chain employs TRBV4-3 and TRBJ1-6; D is unresolved. This CDR3 is built from 16 residues. Germline-derived CDR1 and CDR2 are LGHNA and YSLEER. Trimming cost V 0 bases and J 7 bases, with 13 bases left between them. The CDR3 sequence is CASSQDGRGGNSPLHF. The CDR3 DNA reads as TGCGCCAGCAGCCAAGATGGACGGGGTGGGAATTCACCCCTCCACTTT.

The chain carries TRBV5-1 and TRBJ2-7; 9 nucleotides match TRBD1. The CDR3 covers 14 residues. Germline V gene lookup returns CDR1 SGHRS and CDR2 YFSETQ. The V and J ends lost 7 bases and 1 base, in that order; junction bases with no gene match: 6. CDR3 sequence (DNA): TGCGCCAGCGGGGGGACAGGGAGGTCCTACGAGCAGTACTTC. It yields the protein CASGGTGRSYEQYF.

Remarks on this clone: One end of the junction varies from germline; a read error may be responsible. The rearrangement uses TRBV10-3 and TRBJ1-1; no firm D call. Germline CDR1 ENHRY, CDR2 SYGVKD. The CDR3 is 16 amino acids. CDR3 sequence reads: CASSYGGSGLNTEAFF. CDR3 DNA sequence: TGTGCCAGCAGTTACGGAGGGAGCGGGCTGAACACTGAAGCTTTCTTT.

This clone turned up a few times. The chain is built from TRBV5-4 and TRBJ1-2, with unresolved D. The ends were cut back, 0 bases at V and 8 bases at J, with 8 bases in the middle. The CDR3 covers 12 residues. CDR1 SGHNT and CDR2 YYREEE come from the germline V gene (reference sequence). In DNA, the CDR3 is TGTGCCAGCAGCTTGGACAGCCGGGGCTACACCTTC. Translating it yields CASSLDSRGYTF.

The chain employs TRBV7-9 and TRBJ2-1; TRBD1 is a possible D gene (5 bases). The germline gives CDR1 SEHNR, CDR2 FQNEAQ (reference sequence). The CDR3 length is 14 residues. V was trimmed by 5 bases and J by 0 bases, leaving 8 bases between them. CDR3 sequence: CASSPDSSYNEQFF. Written as DNA, the CDR3 is TGTGCCAGCAGCCCTGACAGCTCCTACAATGAGCAGTTCTTC.

This clone appeared a single time. The chain combines TRBV28 with TRBJ2-5; 7 positions match TRBD2. The CDR3 covers 14 residues. Germline CDR1 reads MDHEN; CDR2 reads SYDVKM. V gave up 6 bases and J gave up 1 base; unmatched junction bases: 5. The DNA of the CDR3 is TGTGCCAGCAGGGTGGCTAGCGGCCAAGAGACCCAGTACTTC. This sequence encodes CASRVASGQETQYF.

V and J are TRBV6-5 and TRBJ2-7; either TRBD1 or TRBD2 may fit D (5 bases each). The V end lost 5 bases, the J end lost 2 bases, and 13 bases lay between the germline ends. The germline CDR1 and CDR2 sequences are MNHEY and SVGAGI. The CDR3 is 14 amino acids. The CDR3 bases are TGTGCCAGCAGTGAAGAGGGGCCAACCTACGAGCAGTACTTC. Its protein is CASSEEGPTYEQYF.

V and J are TRBV2 and TRBJ2-3, with TRBD2 identical over 7 bases. CDR3 length: 15 amino acids. Per the germline V gene, CDR1 is SNHLY and CDR2 is FYNNEI. Unmatched junction bases numbered 13, after V lost 7 bases and J lost 6 bases. The CDR3 DNA follows: TGTGCCAGCAAGGATTCTGGCGGGGGTTGGGATACGCAGTATTTT. Protein product: CASKDSGGGWDTQYF.

The chain has TRBV7-3 and TRBJ1-2; D is ambiguous. CDR3 length: 16 amino acids. V was clipped by 5 bases and J by 4 bases, with 20 bases between them. The germline V gene has CDR1 SGHTA and CDR2 FQGTGA. This CDR3 is CASSPRLAPVIYGYTF. DNA for the CDR3: TGTGCCAGCAGCCCCCGTTTAGCTCCCGTTATCTATGGCTACACCTTC.

This chain uses TRBV7-2 with TRBJ2-3; D remains unclear. The V end lost 3 bases, the J end lost 6 bases, and 10 bases lay between the germline ends. The length of the CDR3 is 13 residues. Germline lookup yields CDR1 SGHTA and CDR2 FQGNSA. For the CDR3, the DNA is TGTGCCAGCAGCTTCGGTCTTGCCGATACGCAGTATTTT. As protein: CASSFGLADTQYF.

The chain links TRBV7-2 to TRBJ1-5; D gene ambiguous. The CDR3 is made up of 14 amino acids. CDR1 is SGHTA, CDR2 FQGNSA, per germline. Between the trimmed V and J ends, which lost 0 bases and 7 bases, there was a span of 10 bases. For the CDR3, the DNA is TGTGCCAGCAGCTTAGCGATCGGGGAGCAGCCCCAGCATTTT. Its translation is CASSLAIGEQPQHF.

This chain uses TRBV2 with TRBJ2-2; D gene unclear. The CDR3 is 14 residues long. The ends were cut back, 10 bases at V and 1 base at J, with 13 bases in the middle. CDR1 is SNHLY and CDR2 is FYNNEI in the germline V gene. The CDR3 nucleotides read TGTGCCACCAGACATAGGGTGAACACCGGGGAGCTGTTTTTT. Protein: CATRHRVNTGELFF.